This entry lists 24 T cell receptor beta chains sequenced from one sample in a study of siplizumab effects on memory and regulatory T cells (dated by TCRdb to the late 2010s). The library was obtained by the immunoSEQ multiplex PCR assay. Sourced from immuneACCESS, this table was stored by TCRdb with only in-frame sequences that have V and J called. A share of the clones is absent; for the studies checked, an unresolved V gene accounts for under half, and the remainder has no known explanation. The sample table lists 70,000 or so clones, 80% to 90% of them with a count of one. About 1.5% of the sample lies in the top ten. Sequencing was performed on Tregs sorted from blood. All receptors come from a human donor in good health.

The chain carries TRBV6-6 and TRBJ1-5, with 8 positions matching TRBD1. The V and J ends lost 5 bases and 5 bases, in that order; junction bases with no gene match: 11. CDR3 length: 16 amino acids. From germline, CDR1 is MNHNY and CDR2 SVGAGI (reference sequence). Here the CDR3 reads CASSTKQGGGYQPQHF. CDR3 DNA sequence: TGTGCCAGCAGTACGAAACAGGGGGGAGGGTATCAGCCCCAGCATTTT.

The DNA of the CDR3 is TGTGCCAGCAGTTCTGAGCCGGGACTAGCGGGAGGGGATACGCAGTATTTT. Protein sequence: CASSSEPGLAGGDTQYF. The rearrangement uses TRBV28 and TRBJ2-3; 16 bases map to TRBD2. This CDR3 comprises 17 residues. Germline-derived CDR1 and CDR2 are MDHEN and SYDVKM. Trimming removed 4 bases from V and 6 bases from J; junction bases left unmatched: 7. Full variable domain (outside the CDR3, taken from reference TRBV28 and TRBJ2-3): DVKVTQSSRYLVKRTGEKVFLECVQDMDHENMFWYRQDPGLGLRLIYFSYDVKMKEKGDIPEGYSVSREKKERFSLILESASTNQTSMYLCASSSEPGLAGGDTQYFGPGTRLTVL.

The chain has TRBV7-6 and TRBJ2-1; 7 bases match TRBD2. V was clipped by 2 bases and J by 4 bases; unmatched bases: 8. The CDR3 is 16 residues long. Germline lookup yields CDR1 SGHVS and CDR2 FNYEAQ. This chain's CDR3 is CASSLRSSSGYNEQFF. CDR3 in DNA: TGTGCCAGCAGCTTAAGGTCGTCTAGCGGTTACAATGAGCAGTTCTTC.

V usage is TRBV18 and J usage is TRBJ2-1; 9 bases line up with TRBD2. The V gene end was trimmed by 3 bases and the J gene end by 9 bases; junction bases not matched to a gene: 9. Germline V gene lookup returns CDR1 KGHSH and CDR2 LQKENI. This CDR3 spans 15 amino acids. The DNA for the CDR3 is TGTGCCAGCTCACCGGGACTAGCAGCCCGTGCTGAGCAGTTCTTC. It codes for CASSPGLAARAEQFF.

V usage is TRBV28 and J usage is TRBJ2-7; D remains unclear. Germline V lookup: CDR1 MDHEN, CDR2 SYDVKM. CDR3 length: 11 amino acids. Trimming cost V 6 bases and J 5 bases, with 8 bases left between them. The CDR3 is CASSRKNEQYF. CDR3 nucleotides: TGTGCCAGCAGCCGGAAAAACGAGCAGTACTTC. Together with reference TRBV28 and TRBJ2-7, the CDR3 gives the full variable domain: DVKVTQSSRYLVKRTGEKVFLECVQDMDHENMFWYRQDPGLGLRLIYFSYDVKMKEKGDIPEGYSVSREKKERFSLILESASTNQTSMYLCASSRKNEQYFGPGTRLTVT.

V usage is TRBV7-2 and J usage is TRBJ2-3, with D possibly matching TRBD2 (5 bases). This CDR3 region has 19 residues. V was shortened by 4 bases and J by 3 bases, with 26 bases between the two germline ends. Germline loops: CDR1 SGHTA, CDR2 FQGNSA. The CDR3 DNA reads as TGTGCCAGCAGCTCCGAGGGTGGACTCGCGACCCGTAAGACAGATACGCAGTATTTT. This gives the protein CASSSEGGLATRKTDTQYF.

This rearrangement joins TRBV9 to TRBJ2-3, with D perhaps TRBD2 (6 bases). Germline assignment: CDR1 SGDLS and CDR2 YYNGEE. V lost 4 bases and J 4 bases, leaving 13 bases between the germline ends. The CDR3 consists of 14 residues. Here the CDR3 DNA reads TGTGCCAGCAGCCCACGGAGGGTGCCAGATACGCAGTATTTT. It yields the protein CASSPRRVPDTQYF.

CDR3 region: CSVVLVYEQYF. CDR3 DNA: TGCAGCGTTGTCCTTGTCTACGAGCAGTACTTC. J is TRBJ2-7 and V is TRBV29-1; no clear D gene. Germline loops: CDR1 SQVTM, CDR2 ANQGSEA. This CDR3 contains 11 residues. The V end lost 4 bases, the J end lost 3 bases, and 7 bases lay between the germline ends.

The V and J genes are TRBV4-3 and TRBJ2-3; 12 nucleotides agree with TRBD2. The CDR3 extends over 19 amino acids. J gave up 1 base and V 1 base, and 9 bases lay outside the gene matches. Germline V gene data show CDR1 as LGHNA and CDR2 as YSLEER. CDR3 loop: CASSQGLAGARGGTDTQYF. The CDR3 DNA reads as TGCGCCAGCAGCCAAGGACTAGCGGGAGCCCGGGGGGGCACAGATACGCAGTATTTT.

The chain is built from TRBV19 and TRBJ2-1, with unresolved D. CDR3 size: 16 residues. Trimming stripped 3 bases from V and 9 bases from J, with 21 bases between. The germline V gene has CDR1 LNHDA and CDR2 SQIVND (reference sequence). The CDR3 protein is CASSIPQFLRESEQFF. The CDR3 nucleotides read TGTGCCAGTAGTATTCCACAGTTCCTTAGAGAGAGTGAGCAGTTCTTC.

The chain uses TRBV29-1 and TRBJ1-1, with D possibly being TRBD1 (5 bases). The germline V gene has CDR1 SQVTM and CDR2 ANQGSEA. The V gene lost 3 bases and the J gene lost 5 bases, with 10 bases spanning the gap. The CDR3 consists of 12 residues. CDR3 residues: CSVDRGGTEAFF. The CDR3 nucleotides read TGCAGCGTTGATCGGGGCGGAACTGAAGCTTTCTTT.

This clone was picked up a small number of times. The V gene is TRBV6-4, the J gene TRBJ2-7; weak D call: TRBD2 (6 bases). Trimming took off 0 bases at V and 0 bases at J, with 12 bases between the two ends. In germline, CDR1 is MRHNA, CDR2 SNTAGT. The CDR3 runs to 16 residues. Written as DNA, the CDR3 is TGTGCCAGCAGTGACTCGACAAGCGGGTACTCCTACGAGCAGTACTTC. Translated, it gives CASSDSTSGYSYEQYF.

In this sample, this clone turned up a few times. The chain carries TRBV2 and TRBJ1-1, with TRBD1 as a possible D gene (5 bases). In germline, CDR1 is SNHLY, CDR2 FYNNEI. Trimming removed 6 bases from V and 3 bases from J, with 14 bases in between. CDR3 size: 14 residues. CDR3 nucleotide sequence: TGTGCCAGCAGACTAGGGGAATTGGACACTGAAGCTTTCTTT. It translates to CASRLGELDTEAFF. Based on the CDR3 plus reference TRBV2 and TRBJ1-1, the full variable domain is EPEVTQTPSHQVTQMGQEVILRCVPISNHLYFYWYRQILGQKVEFLVSFYNNEISEKSEIFDDQFSVERPDGSNFTLKIRSTKLEDSAMYFCASRLGELDTEAFFGQGTRLTVV.

The chain carries TRBV10-3 and TRBJ2-1; 12 bases are a match to TRBD2. This CDR3 has 18 residues. CDR1 and CDR2 (germline): ENHRY, SYGVKD. Trimming took 10 bases from V and 4 from J; bases not matched to a gene: 17. The CDR3 sequence is CATGRAGLAGGLYNEQFF. The CDR3 DNA is TGTGCCACAGGAAGAGCCGGGCTAGCGGGAGGGCTTTACAATGAGCAGTTCTTC.

The chain couples TRBV5-1 to TRBJ2-3; TRBD2 aligns across 8 bases. This CDR3 has 15 residues. J was trimmed by 2 bases and V by 3 bases; bases with no gene match: 5. Germline V gene data show CDR1 as SGHRS and CDR2 as YFSETQ. The CDR3 sequence: CASSYTSGYTDTQYF. CDR3 nucleotides: TGCGCCAGCAGCTATACTAGCGGATACACAGATACGCAGTATTTT.

The chain recombines TRBV19 with TRBJ1-1; the D is unclear. Germline V lookup: CDR1 LNHDA, CDR2 SQIVND (reference sequence). Trimming removed 6 bases at V and 3 bases at J, with 5 bases between. This CDR3 region has 11 residues. CDR3 bases: TGTGCCAGTAGGATATACACTGAAGCTTTCTTT. It specifies CASRIYTEAFF.

The V call is TRBV11-3, the J call TRBJ2-7; no clear D gene. V was pared by 5 bases and J by 1 base, with 3 bases between. This CDR3 comprises 11 residues. Germline V gives CDR1 SGHNT, CDR2 YENEEA. CDR3: CASSTSYEQYF. CDR3 nucleotides: TGTGCCAGCAGCACTTCCTACGAGCAGTACTTC.

The rearrangement links TRBV19 to TRBJ1-2, with no clear D. Trimming pared 3 bases from V and 8 bases from J, leaving 10 bases between. Germline values: CDR1 LNHDA, CDR2 SQIVND (reference sequence). This CDR3 has 12 residues. For the CDR3, the DNA is TGTGCCAGTAGTATTGGTTCCTGGGGCTACACCTTC. Residues: CASSIGSWGYTF.

The rearrangement joins TRBV5-4 to TRBJ2-1; 7 bases are shared with TRBD1. The CDR3 has 15 residues. Germline V gene data show CDR1 as SGHNT and CDR2 as YYREEE (reference sequence). V dropped 4 bases and J dropped 6; count of bases not matched to a gene: 10. CDR3 DNA: TGTGCCAGCAGCCAAACAGGGGCACGGGGCAATGAGCAGTTCTTC. The encoded protein is CASSQTGARGNEQFF. Full variable domain (missing parts from reference TRBV5-4 and TRBJ2-1): ETGVTQSPTHLIKTRGQQVTLRCSSQSGHNTVSWYQQALGQGPQFIFQYYREEENGRGNFPPRFSGLQFPNYSSELNVNALELDDSALYLCASSQTGARGNEQFFGPGTRLTVL.

This chain uses TRBV9 with TRBJ2-2, with 7 bases fitting TRBD2. J lost 5 bases, V lost 1 base, and 8 bases had no gene match. The CDR3 runs 16 residues. The germline V gene has CDR1 SGDLS and CDR2 YYNGEE. CDR3 nucleotide sequence: TGTGCCAGCAGCGTATTTACGGGGGGTGGAACCGGGGAGCTGTTTTTT. This gives the protein CASSVFTGGGTGELFF.

The chain has TRBV5-5 and TRBJ1-2, with D perhaps matching TRBD1 (5 bases). The CDR3 is made up of 14 amino acids. V was shortened by 3 bases and J by 8 bases, with 17 bases between the two germline ends. Per germline, CDR1 SGHKS and CDR2 YYEKEE (reference sequence). CDR3 sequence: CASSSVWGNKGYTF. CDR3 nucleotides: TGTGCCAGCAGCTCTGTATGGGGGAACAAAGGCTACACCTTC.

A few counts support this clone. J is TRBJ1-1 and V is TRBV4-2; D call uncertain. This CDR3 comprises 14 residues. V shed 0 bases and J shed 1 base, with 6 bases lying between them. The germline gives CDR1 LGHNA, CDR2 YNFKEQ. For the CDR3, the DNA is TGTGCCAGCAGCCAAGAGCTTAGGAACACTGAAGCTTTCTTT. Protein product: CASSQELRNTEAFF.

This clone has ten or more counts. This rearrangement joins TRBV28 to TRBJ2-5, with D unresolved. Per the germline V gene, CDR1 is MDHEN and CDR2 is SYDVKM. There are 10 residues in the CDR3. Trimming pared 5 bases from V and 4 bases from J, leaving 2 bases between. CDR3 nucleotide sequence: TGTGCCAGCAGTCGAGAGACCCAGTACTTC. Encoded protein: CASSRETQYF. Together with reference TRBV28 and TRBJ2-5, the CDR3 gives the full variable domain: DVKVTQSSRYLVKRTGEKVFLECVQDMDHENMFWYRQDPGLGLRLIYFSYDVKMKEKGDIPEGYSVSREKKERFSLILESASTNQTSMYLCASSRETQYFGPGTRLLVL.

The rearrangement links TRBV10-3 to TRBJ2-7; D tentatively fits TRBD1 or TRBD2 (6 bases each). Looked up from germline, CDR1 is ENHRY and CDR2 is SYGVKD. The CDR3 totals 17 residues. The V and J ends lost 0 bases and 3 bases respectively, with 18 bases between them. The CDR3 DNA reads TGTGCCATCAGTGAGTCGGGCCCCCGGGGGCTAAACTACGAGCAGTACTTC. Translation: CAISESGPRGLNYEQYF.